This T cell receptor (beta chain) comes out of a study of blood T cell repertoires in COVID-19. Whole-study context: In each case, the material was cDNA or gDNA derived from T cells, B-cell-depleted T cells, or PBMCs.

In the original workflow: By means of reference gene primer amplification, nucleated cell counts were estimated. TCRdb keeps only in-frame clones here, not all; method: immunoSEQ multiplex PCR. That table supplies the V and J calls and clone size; D and trimming were determined from the DNA. The sample lists about 360,000 clones, approximately 86% seen once, with roughly 2% in the top ten. Germline V gene lookup returns CDR1 LNHDA and CDR2 SQIVND (reference sequence). This CDR3 is built from 14 residues. V lost 5 bases and J lost 1; bases outside the gene matches: 3. This clone was observed a few times.

Input material: PBMCs or T cells enriched from blood (not recorded which). The clonotype comes from a woman in her thirties or forties with acute COVID-19. This chain links TRBV19 with TRBJ1-1; 8 nucleotides align to TRBD1. In DNA, the CDR3 is TGTGCCAGTAGTTACGGGACAGGGAACACTGAAGCTTTCTTT. Amino acids: CASSYGTGNTEAFF. The full variable domain, in which reference TRBV19 and TRBJ1-1 provide the parts outside the CDR3, is DGGITQSPKYLFRKEGQNVTLSCEQNLNHDAMYWYRQDPGQGLRLIYYSQIVNDFQKGDIAEGYSVSREKKESFPLTVTSAQKNPTAFYLCASSYGTGNTEAFFGQGTRLTVV.